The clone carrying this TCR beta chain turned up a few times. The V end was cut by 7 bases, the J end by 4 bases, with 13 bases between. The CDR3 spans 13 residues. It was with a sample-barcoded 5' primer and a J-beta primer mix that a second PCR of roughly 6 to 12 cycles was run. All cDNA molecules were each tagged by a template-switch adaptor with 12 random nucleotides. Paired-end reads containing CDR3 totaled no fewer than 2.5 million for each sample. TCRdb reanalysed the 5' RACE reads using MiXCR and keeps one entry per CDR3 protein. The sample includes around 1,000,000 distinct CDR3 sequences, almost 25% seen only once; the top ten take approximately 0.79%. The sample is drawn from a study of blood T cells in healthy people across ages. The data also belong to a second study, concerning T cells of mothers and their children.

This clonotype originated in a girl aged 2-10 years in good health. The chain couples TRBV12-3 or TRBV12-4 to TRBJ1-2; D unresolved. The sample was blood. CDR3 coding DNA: TGTGCCAGCATGTCGGAGGGTATCTATGGCTACACCTTC. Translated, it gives CASMSEGIYGYTF.